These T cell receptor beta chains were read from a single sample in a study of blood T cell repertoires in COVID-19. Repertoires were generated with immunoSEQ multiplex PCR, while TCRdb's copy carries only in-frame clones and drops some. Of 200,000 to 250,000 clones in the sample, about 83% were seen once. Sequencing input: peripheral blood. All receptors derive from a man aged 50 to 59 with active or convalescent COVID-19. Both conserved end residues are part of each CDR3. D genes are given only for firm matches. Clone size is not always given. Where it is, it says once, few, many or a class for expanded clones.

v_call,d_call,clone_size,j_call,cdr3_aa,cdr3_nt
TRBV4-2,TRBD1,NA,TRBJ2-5,CASSPLTGTGVQETQYF,TGTGCCAGCAGCCCACTGACCGGGACAGGGGTCCAAGAGACCCAGTACTTC
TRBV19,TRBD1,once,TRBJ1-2,CASKIVAGGRNYGYTF,TGTGCCAGTAAGATCGTCGCAGGGGGCCGAAACTATGGCTACACCTTC
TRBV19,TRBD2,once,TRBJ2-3,CASMGLAASTDTQYF,TGTGCCAGTATGGGCCTAGCGGCTAGCACAGATACGCAGTATTTT
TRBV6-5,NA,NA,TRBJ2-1,CASIPSGGFDNEQFF,TGTGCCAGCATACCCTCAGGTGGTTTTGACAATGAGCAGTTCTTC
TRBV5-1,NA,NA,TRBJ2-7,CASRGNRADYEQYF,TGCGCCAGCAGAGGTAACAGGGCCGACTACGAGCAGTACTTC
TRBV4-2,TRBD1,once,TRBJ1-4,CASSPRGQATNEKLFF,TGTGCCAGCAGCCCAAGGGGACAGGCAACTAATGAAAAACTGTTTTTT
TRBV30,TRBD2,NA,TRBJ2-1,CAWSDISGGQLRFNEQFF,TGTGCCTGGAGTGATATTAGCGGGGGGCAATTAAGGTTCAATGAGCAGTTCTTC
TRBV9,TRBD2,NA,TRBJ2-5,CASSAHGGTSGFQETQYF,TGTGCCAGCAGCGCCCACGGAGGGACTAGCGGCTTCCAAGAGACCCAGTACTTC
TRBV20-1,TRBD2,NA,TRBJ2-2,CSASLLAGGNTGELFF,TGCAGTGCTAGTCTACTAGCGGGAGGTAACACCGGGGAGCTGTTTTTT
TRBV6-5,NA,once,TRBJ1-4,CASSSTRVTNEKLFF,TGTGCCAGCAGTTCAACGCGGGTCACTAATGAAAAACTGTTTTTT
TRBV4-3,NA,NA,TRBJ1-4,CASRDTVATNEKLFF,TGCGCCAGCAGAGACACCGTTGCAACTAATGAAAAACTGTTTTTT
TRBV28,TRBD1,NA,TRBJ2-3,CASTDRGTDTQYF,TGTGCCAGCACAGACAGGGGCACAGATACGCAGTATTTT
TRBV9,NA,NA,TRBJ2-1,CASSVGIANEQFF,TGTGCCAGCAGCGTAGGCATAGCGAATGAGCAGTTCTTC
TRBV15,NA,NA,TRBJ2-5,CATSGGQSWETQYF,TGTGCCACCAGCGGCGGACAATCCTGGGAGACCCAGTACTTC
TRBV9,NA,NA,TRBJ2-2,CASNSRPGELFF,TGTGCCAGCAACAGCCGTCCTGGGGAGCTGTTTTTT
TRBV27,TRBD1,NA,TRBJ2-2,CASSLSRIYRGNTGELFF,TGTGCCAGCAGTTTATCTCGAATCTACAGGGGGAACACCGGGGAGCTGTTTTTT
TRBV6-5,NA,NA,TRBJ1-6,CASRTINSPLHF,TGTGCCAGCAGGACAATTAATTCACCCCTCCACTTT
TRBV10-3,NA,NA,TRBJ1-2,CAISSGNYGYTF,TGTGCCATCAGTTCGGGGAACTATGGCTACACCTTC
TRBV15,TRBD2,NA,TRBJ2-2,CATSRGLAGGNTGELFF,TGTGCCACCAGCAGAGGTCTTGCGGGGGGGAACACCGGGGAGCTGTTTTTT
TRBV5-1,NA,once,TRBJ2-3,CASSLVAPSTDTQYF,TGCGCCAGCAGCTTGGTGGCCCCTAGCACAGATACGCAGTATTTT
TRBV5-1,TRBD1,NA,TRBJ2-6,CASGQEDVLTF,TGCGCCAGCGGACAGGAGGACGTCCTGACTTTC
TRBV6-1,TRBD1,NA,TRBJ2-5,CASSESQWGQNMETQYF,TGTGCCAGCAGTGAATCCCAGTGGGGACAGAATATGGAGACCCAGTACTTC
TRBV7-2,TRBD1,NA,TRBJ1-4,CASSLTGTATNEKLFF,TGTGCCAGCAGCTTGACCGGGACAGCAACTAATGAAAAACTGTTTTTT